A selection of T cell receptor beta chains follows, all from one sample in a study of cytomegalovirus exposure and HLA in healthy donors. Libraries were prepared by immunoSEQ multiplex PCR; TCRdb keeps only in-frame clonotypes and omits some of them. Of about 190,000 clones in the sample, approximately 79% were seen once. The sequenced sample was PBMCs. The receptors were sampled from a woman between 18 and 29 years old in good health and CMV-seronegative. Each CDR3 is given without its conserved first and last residue. Each record gives: V gene, J gene, CDR3 protein.

TRBV28	TRBJ1-1	ASSFGDRMNTEAF
TRBV5-1	TRBJ2-1	ASSWSASTGEQF
TRBV10-3	TRBJ1-5	AISEWQGNPPQH
TRBV7-8	TRBJ1-3	ASSLADSAGNTIY
TRBV28	TRBJ1-4	ASSSQGPNEKLF
TRBV11-3	TRBJ2-7	ASSQSGYEQY
TRBV6-5	TRBJ2-7	ASAPSGSLYEQY
TRBV19	TRBJ1-1	ASSRIAGRMNTEAF
TRBV18	TRBJ2-7	ASSRSRTGSYEQY
TRBV28	TRBJ1-2	ASSFFGDSRSPRGQGYGYT
TRBV13	TRBJ1-3	ASSRFSGSGNTIY